What follows describes a single TCR beta chain. CDR3 length equals 15 residues. Unmatched junction bases numbered 6, after V lost 0 bases and J lost 5 bases. Germline V gives CDR1 LNHNV, CDR2 YYDKDF (reference sequence). These data originate in a study of blood T cell repertoires in COVID-19. Overall study: Spain, Italy and the United States supplied samples that represented acute and convalescent COVID-19.

In the authors' methods: By means of reference gene primer amplification, nucleated cell counts were estimated. Assay used: immunoSEQ multiplex PCR; TCRdb lists only in-frame clones, some missing. The V and J calls and clone size were taken over from that table, and D and trimming were inferred from the DNA. The data contain 150,000 to 200,000 clones, more than 75% of them seen just once; the ten biggest clones take up around 2%. V usage is TRBV15 and J usage is TRBJ1-1, with 7 bases lining up with TRBD1. The sequence came from a man in his fifties who had recovered from COVID-19. The sequenced sample consisted of peripheral blood. CDR3 residues: CATSREAGGLTEAFF. CDR3 in DNA: TGTGCCACCAGCAGAGAGGCAGGGGGGCTAACTGAAGCTTTCTTT.